Listed below are T cell receptor beta chains from one sample, sequenced in a study of T cell repertoires in cytomegalovirus infection. MiXCR, applied by TCRdb to the reads, yields one record per CDR3 protein. Among about 300,000 distinct CDR3 sequences listed, roughly a tenth were seen once. Sequenced input: PBMCs. These receptors were obtained from a human donor in good health (CMV status not recorded). Some clones in this sample may be carry-over from other donors' samples. CDR3s leave out the opening cysteine and the closing phenylalanine or tryptophan.

j_call: TRBJ1-1
v_call: TRBV12-5
cdr3_aa: ASGLTPGLTEAF

j_call: TRBJ2-4
v_call: TRBV7-2
cdr3_aa: ASSAEQGGNIQY

j_call: TRBJ2-6
v_call: TRBV4-1
cdr3_aa: ASSQGQGSSGANVLT

j_call: TRBJ2-1
v_call: TRBV18
cdr3_aa: ASSGSVDEQF

j_call: TRBJ1-6
v_call: TRBV7-9
cdr3_aa: ASSALNSPLH

j_call: TRBJ2-1
v_call: TRBV14
cdr3_aa: ASSQERGGLLQYNEQF

j_call: TRBJ2-3
v_call: TRBV7-2
cdr3_aa: ASSLGRISTDTQY

j_call: TRBJ1-1
v_call: TRBV5-6
cdr3_aa: ASSPPVGTEAF

j_call: TRBJ2-2
v_call: TRBV28
cdr3_aa: ASTRRAGHLNTGELF

j_call: TRBJ1-1
v_call: TRBV7-9
cdr3_aa: ASIPAGNTEAF

j_call: TRBJ1-6
v_call: TRBV6-6
cdr3_aa: ASRDGNSPLH

j_call: TRBJ2-3
v_call: TRBV5-1
cdr3_aa: ASSFMGLTDTQY

j_call: TRBJ1-1
v_call: TRBV7-2
cdr3_aa: ASSLMGQGNTEAF

j_call: TRBJ2-7
v_call: TRBV20-1
cdr3_aa: SAVAGMGYEQY

j_call: TRBJ2-1
v_call: TRBV7-9
cdr3_aa: ASSPGGTLEQF

j_call: TRBJ1-1
v_call: TRBV2
cdr3_aa: ASSDPGKMDTEAF

j_call: TRBJ1-2
v_call: TRBV18
cdr3_aa: ASSPETGGVGYT

j_call: TRBJ2-1
v_call: TRBV28
cdr3_aa: ASSSTGGQHEQF

j_call: TRBJ2-3
v_call: TRBV20-1
cdr3_aa: SAAGRGLAGSTDTQY

j_call: TRBJ2-5
v_call: TRBV28
cdr3_aa: ASSGGQWAQY

j_call: TRBJ1-2
v_call: TRBV25-1
cdr3_aa: ASSALPSGPKGNEA

j_call: TRBJ2-3
v_call: TRBV15
cdr3_aa: ATSRVGGALTDTQY

j_call: TRBJ2-1
v_call: TRBV5-4
cdr3_aa: ASSRSGTSYNEQF

j_call: TRBJ2-7
v_call: TRBV5-4
cdr3_aa: ASSLTSGGISYEQY

j_call: TRBJ2-3
v_call: TRBV29-1
cdr3_aa: SGQLAGGTDTQY

j_call: TRBJ1-1
v_call: TRBV14
cdr3_aa: ASSQTTGSTEAF

j_call: TRBJ2-5
v_call: TRBV5-1
cdr3_aa: ASSLWGGGVQEETQY

j_call: TRBJ2-3
v_call: TRBV6-2/TRBV6-3
cdr3_aa: ASSYLYLAADTQY

j_call: TRBJ1-2
v_call: TRBV6-6
cdr3_aa: ASSWDRGANYGYT

j_call: TRBJ1-6
v_call: TRBV2
cdr3_aa: ASSVEASGASYNSPLH

j_call: TRBJ2-7
v_call: TRBV29-1
cdr3_aa: SVEGPSGEQY